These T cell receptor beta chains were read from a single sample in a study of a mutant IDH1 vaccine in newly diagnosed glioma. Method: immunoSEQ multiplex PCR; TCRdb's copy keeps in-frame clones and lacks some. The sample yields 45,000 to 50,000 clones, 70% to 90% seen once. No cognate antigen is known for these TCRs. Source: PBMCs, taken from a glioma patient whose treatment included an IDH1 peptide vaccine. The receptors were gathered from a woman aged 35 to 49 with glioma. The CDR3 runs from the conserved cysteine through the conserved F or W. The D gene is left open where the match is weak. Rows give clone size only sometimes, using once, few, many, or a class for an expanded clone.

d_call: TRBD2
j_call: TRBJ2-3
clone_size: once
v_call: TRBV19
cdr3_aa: CASSILTSGGSMLDTQYF
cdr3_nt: TGTGCCAGTAGTATACTGACTAGCGGGGGGTCTATGCTGGATACGCAGTATTTT

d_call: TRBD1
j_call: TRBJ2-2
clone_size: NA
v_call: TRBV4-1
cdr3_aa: CASSPTLTGTANTGELFF
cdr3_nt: TGCGCCAGCAGCCCCACTCTCACCGGGACAGCGAACACCGGGGAGCTGTTTTTT

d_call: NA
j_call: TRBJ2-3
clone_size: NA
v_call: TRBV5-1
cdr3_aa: CASKGFEGTDTQYF
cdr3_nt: TGCGCCAGCAAAGGCTTCGAGGGCACAGATACGCAGTATTTT

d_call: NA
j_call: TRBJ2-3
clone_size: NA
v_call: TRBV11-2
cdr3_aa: CASSLAAVTEGTDTQYF
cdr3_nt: TGTGCCAGCAGCTTAGCAGCAGTGACAGAGGGGACAGATACGCAGTATTTT

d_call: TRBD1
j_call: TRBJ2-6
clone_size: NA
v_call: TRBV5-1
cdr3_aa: CASSIQGVGANVLTF
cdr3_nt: TGCGCCAGCAGCATACAGGGGGTTGGGGCCAACGTCCTGACTTTC

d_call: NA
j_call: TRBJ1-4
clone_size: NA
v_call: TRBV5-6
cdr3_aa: CASSAATGKLFF
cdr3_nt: TGTGCCAGCAGCGCAGCGACCGGAAAACTGTTTTTT

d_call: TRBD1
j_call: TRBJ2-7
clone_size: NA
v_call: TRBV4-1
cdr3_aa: CASSQGQGWDEQYF
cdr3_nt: TGCGCCAGCAGCCAAGGACAGGGGTGGGACGAGCAGTACTTC

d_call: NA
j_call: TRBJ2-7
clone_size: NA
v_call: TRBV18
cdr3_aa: CASSLVSYEQYF
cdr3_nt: TGTGCCAGCTCACTCGTCTCCTACGAGCAGTACTTC

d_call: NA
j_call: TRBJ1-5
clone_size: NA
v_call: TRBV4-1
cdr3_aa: CASSRSIRLEEPQHF
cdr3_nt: TGCGCCAGCAGCCGCTCAATCCGACTTGAGGAACCCCAGCATTTT

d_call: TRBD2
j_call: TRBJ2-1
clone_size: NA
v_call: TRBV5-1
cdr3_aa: CASTKLRTSGTNVVPNEQFF
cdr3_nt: TGCGCCAGCACCAAACTCCGGACTAGCGGGACCAACGTGGTACCCAATGAGCAGTTCTTC

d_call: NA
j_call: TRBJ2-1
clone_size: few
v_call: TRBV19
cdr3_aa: CASSTMAEQFF
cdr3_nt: TGTGCCAGTAGTACAATGGCAGAGCAGTTCTTC

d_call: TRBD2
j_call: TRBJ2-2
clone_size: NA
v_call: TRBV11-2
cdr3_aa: CASSLTSEPRRAGELFF
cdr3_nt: TGTGCCAGCAGCTTGACTAGCGAGCCTCGACGGGCCGGGGAGCTGTTTTTT

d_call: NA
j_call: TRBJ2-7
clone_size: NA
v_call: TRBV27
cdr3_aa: CASSTTGIYEQYF
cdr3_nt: TGTGCCAGCAGCACTACAGGGATTTACGAGCAGTACTTC

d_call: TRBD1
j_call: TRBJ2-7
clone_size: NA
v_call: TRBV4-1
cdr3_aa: CASSAEGTGGAGAYEQYF
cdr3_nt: TGCGCCAGCAGCGCCGAGGGGACAGGGGGCGCTGGCGCCTACGAGCAGTACTTC

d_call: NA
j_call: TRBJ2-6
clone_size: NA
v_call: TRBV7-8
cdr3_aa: CASWTGRGERSGANVLTF
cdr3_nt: TGTGCCAGCTGGACAGGGAGGGGGGAAAGATCTGGGGCCAACGTCCTGACTTTC

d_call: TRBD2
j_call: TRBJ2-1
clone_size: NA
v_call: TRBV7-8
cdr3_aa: CASSAGLGVVDEQFF
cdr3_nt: TGTGCCAGCAGCGCGGGACTAGGGGTCGTTGATGAGCAGTTCTTC

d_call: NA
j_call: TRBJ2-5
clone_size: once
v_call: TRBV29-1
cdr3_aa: CSVRLVAGRETQYF
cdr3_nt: TGCAGCGTCCGGTTGGTGGCAGGGAGAGAGACCCAGTACTTC

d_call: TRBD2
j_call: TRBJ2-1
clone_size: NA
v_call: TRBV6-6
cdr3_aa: CASIQLAGGRNEQFF
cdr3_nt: TGTGCCAGCATCCAACTAGCGGGGGGGCGCAATGAGCAGTTCTTC

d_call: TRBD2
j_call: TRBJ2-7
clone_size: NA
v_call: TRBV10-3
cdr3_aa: CAISERLAGTYEQYF
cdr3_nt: TGTGCCATCAGTGAAAGGCTAGCGGGAACCTACGAGCAGTACTTC

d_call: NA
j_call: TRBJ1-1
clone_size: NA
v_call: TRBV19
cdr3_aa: CASSSPGANYEAFF
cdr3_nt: TGTGCCAGTAGTTCCCCGGGGGCCAACTATGAAGCTTTCTTT

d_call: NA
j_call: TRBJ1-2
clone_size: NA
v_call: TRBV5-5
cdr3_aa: CASSVGGSVRGYTF
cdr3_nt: TGTGCCAGCAGCGTAGGGGGTTCTGTAAGGGGCTACACCTTC

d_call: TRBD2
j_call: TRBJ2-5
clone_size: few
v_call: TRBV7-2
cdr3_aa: CASSLARTSVGGQETQYF
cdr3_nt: TGTGCCAGCAGCTTAGCACGGACTAGCGTGGGAGGCCAAGAGACCCAGTACTTC

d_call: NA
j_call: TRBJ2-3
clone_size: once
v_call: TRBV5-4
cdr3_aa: CASSLWGYTDTQYF
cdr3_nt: TGTGCCAGCAGCTTGTGGGGCTACACAGATACGCAGTATTTT

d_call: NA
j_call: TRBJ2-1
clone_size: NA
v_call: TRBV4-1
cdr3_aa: CASSQDQGPYNEQFF
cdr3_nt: TGCGCCAGCAGCCAAGATCAGGGGCCCTACAATGAGCAGTTCTTC

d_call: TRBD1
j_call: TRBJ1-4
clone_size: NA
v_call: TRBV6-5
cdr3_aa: CASSLTWTGVTEKLFF
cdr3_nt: TGTGCCAGCAGTTTGACCTGGACAGGGGTGACGGAAAAACTGTTTTTT

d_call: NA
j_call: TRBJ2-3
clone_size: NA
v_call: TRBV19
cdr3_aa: CASSPDGIGTDTQYF
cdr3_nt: TGTGCCAGTAGTCCTGACGGGATCGGGACAGATACGCAGTATTTT

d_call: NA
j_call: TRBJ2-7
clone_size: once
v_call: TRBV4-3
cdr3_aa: CASSQDWGESYEQYF
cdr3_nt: TGCGCCAGCAGCCAAGATTGGGGAGAGTCCTACGAGCAGTACTTC

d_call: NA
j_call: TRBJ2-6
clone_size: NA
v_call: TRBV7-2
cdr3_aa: CASSRTITGANVLTF
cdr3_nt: TGTGCCAGCAGCCGAACAATCACGGGGGCCAACGTCCTGACTTTC

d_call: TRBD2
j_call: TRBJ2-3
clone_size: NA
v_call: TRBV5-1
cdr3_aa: CASSLPSGARTDTQYF
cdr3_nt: TGCGCCAGCAGCTTGCCTAGCGGGGCCCGCACAGATACGCAGTATTTT

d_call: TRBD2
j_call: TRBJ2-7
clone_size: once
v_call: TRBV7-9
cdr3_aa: CASSLVPSGTYEQYF
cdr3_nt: TGTGCCAGCAGCTTAGTTCCTAGCGGGACCTACGAGCAGTACTTC

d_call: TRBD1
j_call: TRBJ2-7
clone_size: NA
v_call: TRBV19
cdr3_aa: CASSIRDRYEQYF
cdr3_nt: TGTGCCAGTAGTATCCGGGACAGATACGAGCAGTACTTC

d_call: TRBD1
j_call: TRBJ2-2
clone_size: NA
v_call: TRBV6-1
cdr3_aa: CASSEGGTELNTGELFF
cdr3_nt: TGTGCCAGCAGTGAAGGGGGGACAGAGCTGAACACCGGGGAGCTGTTTTTT

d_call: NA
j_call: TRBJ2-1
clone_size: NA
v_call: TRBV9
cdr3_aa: CASSVTTGSYNEQFF
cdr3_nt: TGTGCCAGCAGCGTCACGACTGGCTCCTACAATGAGCAGTTCTTC

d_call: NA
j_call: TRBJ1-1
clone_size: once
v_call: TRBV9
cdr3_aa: CASSVVGGWVAEAFF
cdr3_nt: TGTGCCAGCAGCGTAGTTGGAGGGTGGGTTGCTGAAGCTTTCTTT

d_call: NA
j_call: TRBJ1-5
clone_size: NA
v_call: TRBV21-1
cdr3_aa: CAREYRTGGSYSQPQHF
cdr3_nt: TGTGCCAGGGAATATAGGACAGGGGGATCCTACAGTCAGCCCCAGCATTTT

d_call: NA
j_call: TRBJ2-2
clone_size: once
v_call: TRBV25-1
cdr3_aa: CASSTGTGELFF
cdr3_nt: TGTGCCAGCAGCACGGGGACCGGGGAGCTGTTTTTT

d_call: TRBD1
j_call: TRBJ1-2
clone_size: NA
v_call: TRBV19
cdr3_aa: CASSAGTGRSFGGYTF
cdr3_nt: TGTGCCAGTAGTGCCGGGACAGGGCGTTCGTTTGGGGGCTACACCTTC

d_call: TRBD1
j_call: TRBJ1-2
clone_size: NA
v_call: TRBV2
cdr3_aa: CASSFDRGGGYTF
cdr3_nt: TGTGCCAGCAGTTTCGACAGGGGAGGTGGCTACACCTTC

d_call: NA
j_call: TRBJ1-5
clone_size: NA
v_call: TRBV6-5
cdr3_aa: CASRKQGSNNQPQHF
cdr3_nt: TGTGCCAGCAGGAAACAGGGATCGAACAATCAGCCCCAGCATTTT

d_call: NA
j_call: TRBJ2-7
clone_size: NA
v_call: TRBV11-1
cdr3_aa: CASSSFSYEQYF
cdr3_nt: TGTGCCAGCAGCTCATTCTCCTACGAGCAGTACTTC

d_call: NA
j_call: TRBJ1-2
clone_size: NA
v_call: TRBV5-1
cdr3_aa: CASSPGPQEGYTF
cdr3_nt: TGCGCCAGCAGCCCGGGCCCCCAGGAGGGCTACACCTTC

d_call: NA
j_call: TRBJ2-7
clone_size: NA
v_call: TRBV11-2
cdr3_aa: CASSLAVRPSSYEQYF
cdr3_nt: TGTGCCAGCAGCTTAGCTGTCCGCCCCAGCTCCTACGAGCAGTACTTC

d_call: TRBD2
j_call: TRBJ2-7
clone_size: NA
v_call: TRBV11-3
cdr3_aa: CASSLVPGGEQYF
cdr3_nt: TGTGCCAGCAGCTTAGTTCCGGGGGGGGAGCAGTACTTC

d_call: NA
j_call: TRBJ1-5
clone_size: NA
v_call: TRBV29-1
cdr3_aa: CSVAWGSNQPQHF
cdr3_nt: TGCAGCGTTGCTTGGGGTAGCAATCAGCCCCAGCATTTT

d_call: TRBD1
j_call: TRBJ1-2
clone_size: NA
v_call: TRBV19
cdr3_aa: CASSLQGRSYGYTF
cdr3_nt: TGTGCCAGTAGCCTACAGGGGCGAAGCTATGGCTACACCTTC

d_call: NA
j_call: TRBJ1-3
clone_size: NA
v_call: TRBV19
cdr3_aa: CASTPFFLGVGAGNTIYF
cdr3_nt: TGTGCCAGTACCCCCTTTTTCCTTGGGGTAGGTGCTGGAAACACCATATATTTT

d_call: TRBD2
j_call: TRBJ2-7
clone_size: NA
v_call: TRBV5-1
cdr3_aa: CASTSGTSGRHEQYF
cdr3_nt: TGCGCCAGCACCTCCGGGACTAGCGGGAGGCACGAGCAGTACTTC

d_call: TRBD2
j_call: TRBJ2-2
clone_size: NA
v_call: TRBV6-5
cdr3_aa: CASSYSTGLAGELFF
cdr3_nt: TGTGCCAGCAGTTACTCGACGGGACTAGCCGGGGAGCTGTTTTTT

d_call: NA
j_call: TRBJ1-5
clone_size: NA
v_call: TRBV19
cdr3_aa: CASSIGRVRNQPQHF
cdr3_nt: TGTGCCAGTAGTATAGGAAGGGTCCGCAATCAGCCCCAGCATTTT

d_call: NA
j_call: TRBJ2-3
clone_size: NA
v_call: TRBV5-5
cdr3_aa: CASRRAFSTDTQYF
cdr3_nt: TGTGCCAGCAGAAGGGCCTTTAGCACAGATACGCAGTATTTT

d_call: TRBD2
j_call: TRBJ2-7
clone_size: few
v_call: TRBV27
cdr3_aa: CASSILAGGYYEQYF
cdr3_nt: TGTGCCAGCAGTATACTAGCGGGAGGATACTACGAGCAGTACTTC

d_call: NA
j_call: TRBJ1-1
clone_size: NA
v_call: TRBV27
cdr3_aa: CASSYLSGGAGSNTEAFF
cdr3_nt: TGTGCCAGCAGTTACCTATCGGGGGGGGCTGGGTCGAACACTGAAGCTTTCTTT

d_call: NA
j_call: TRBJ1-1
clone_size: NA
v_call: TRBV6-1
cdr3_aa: CASSLSTGLTEAFF
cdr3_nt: TGTGCCAGCAGCCTCAGCACAGGGCTCACTGAAGCTTTCTTT